This is a list of T cell receptor beta chains from one sample in a study of patients with pleural tuberculosis. Via MiXCR, TCRdb re-called the reads, giving one row per CDR3 protein. The table records about 29,000 distinct CDR3 sequences, 15% to 20% of them present only once. Input material: peripheral blood. The receptors here all came from a human donor with pleural tuberculosis. The CDR3 runs from the conserved cysteine through the conserved F or W. A D gene is named only where the DNA matches it firmly. A clone size is listed for some rows: how often the clone was seen (once, few, many), or a class if it is expanded.

12,many,TRBV12-3/TRBV12-4,TRBJ2-3,NA,TGTGCCAGCAGTTTTATAGCAGATACGCAGTATTTT,CASSFIADTQYF
15,once,TRBV4-1,TRBJ2-5,NA,TGCGCCAGCAGCCCCACCGAGCGGAACCAAGACACCCAGTACTTC,CASSPTERNQDTQYF
15,many,TRBV12-3/TRBV12-4,TRBJ2-1,NA,TGTGCCAGCAGTTTACAAGGAACAGCCCTAAATGAGCAGTTCTTC,CASSLQGTALNEQFF
14,once,TRBV20-1,TRBJ2-3,TRBD2,TGCAGTACTCGGACTAGTGGGGGTTCTTGGACGCAGTATTTT,CSTRTSGGSWTQYF
14,few,TRBV9,TRBJ2-3,NA,TGTGCCAGCAGCCGGGAGCCGAGAACAGATACGCAGTATTTT,CASSREPRTDTQYF
13,NA,TRBV10-3,TRBJ1-1,NA,TGTGCCATCAGTGAGAGACAGAACACTGAAGCTTTCTTT,CAISERQNTEAFF
13,many,TRBV4-3,TRBJ2-5,NA,TGCGCCAGCAGTCGTCAGTACCAAGAGACCCAGTACTTC,CASSRQYQETQYF
11,many,TRBV2,TRBJ2-3,NA,TGTGCCAGCAGTCTCGGGACTACGCAGTATTTT,CASSLGTTQYF
16,many,TRBV7-2,TRBJ1-2,NA,TGTGCCAGCAGCCGGGGATCTTCCGGGGGAGACTATGGCTACACCTTC,CASSRGSSGGDYGYTF
15,medium-sized,TRBV6-2/TRBV6-3,TRBJ1-6,NA,TGTGCCAGCAGTTACTACGGACAATATAATTCACCCCTCCACTTT,CASSYYGQYNSPLHF
13,many,TRBV7-9,TRBJ2-4,NA,TGTGCCAGCAGGAGGAAGGCAACTGACATTCAGTACTTC,CASRRKATDIQYF
14,NA,TRBV2,TRBJ2-7,TRBD1,TGTGCCAGCAGTGGGGACAGGGTTTTTCACGAGCAGTACTTC,CASSGDRVFHEQYF
14,many,TRBV5-1,TRBJ1-1,NA,TGCGCCAGCAGCTTGCCACAGCCGAACACTGAAGCTTTCTTT,CASSLPQPNTEAFF
14,many,TRBV30,TRBJ1-1,NA,TGTGCCTGGAGTGTACAAGGCTTGAACACTGAAGCTTTCTTT,CAWSVQGLNTEAFF
12,many,TRBV2,TRBJ2-1,NA,TGTGCCAGCAGTGTAAGGGGGGGTGAGCAGTTCTTC,CASSVRGGEQFF
17,many,TRBV24-1,TRBJ2-7,NA,TGTGCCACCAGTGATTTACCCCTCCCGGACGGTTCCTACGAGCAGTACTTC,CATSDLPLPDGSYEQYF
13,many,TRBV29-1,TRBJ2-1,NA,TGCAGCGTTGACAGGCCGGGGGCCGATGAGCAGTTCTTC,CSVDRPGADEQFF
13,NA,TRBV27,TRBJ2-3,NA,TGCGCCAGCAGCTACGGGTACACAGATGCGCAGTATTTT,CASSYGYTDAQYF
19,NA,TRBV5-1,TRBJ1-2,NA,TGCGCCAGCAGCTTGACCCGATCGAAACAGGGAGTATATAACTATGGCTACACCTTC,CASSLTRSKQGVYNYGYTF
15,many,TRBV20-1,TRBJ2-7,NA,TGCAGTGCTAGAGATCAGTCACAGCTGAACTACGAGCAGTACTTC,CSARDQSQLNYEQYF
15,many,TRBV20-1,TRBJ2-1,TRBD2,TGCAGTGCTAGAGATCGACTAGCGGTTTACAATGAGCAGTTCTTC,CSARDRLAVYNEQFF
14,many,TRBV10-3,TRBJ2-5,NA,TGTGCCATCAGTGAGTCGGCTGCGCAAGAGACCCAGTACTTC,CAISESAAQETQYF
16,many,TRBV3-1,TRBJ1-2,NA,TGTGCCAGCAGCCAAGTTGGGACCGACTATAACTATGGCTACACCTTC,CASSQVGTDYNYGYTF
17,many,TRBV7-8,TRBJ2-7,TRBD2,TGTGCCAGCAGCTTAATCGCTAGCGGGATAACTCCCTACGAGCAGTACTTC,CASSLIASGITPYEQYF
14,NA,TRBV30,TRBJ2-5,NA,TGTGCCTGGAGTTACGGGGTTTTCCAAGAGACCCAGTACTTC,CAWSYGVFQETQYF
17,many,TRBV20-1,TRBJ2-1,TRBD2,TGCAGTGCTAGAGATGGGGGAGGGATCGGGAGGACCGATGAGCAGTTCTTC,CSARDGGGIGRTDEQFF
13,many,TRBV3-1,TRBJ2-1,NA,TGTGCCAGCAGTCCACAGGGTCGTAATGAGCAGTTCTTC,CASSPQGRNEQFF
14,many,TRBV28,TRBJ1-1,NA,TGTGCCAGCCGAGGGCCCGGGGGCGACGCTGAAGCTTTCTTT,CASRGPGGDAEAFF
13,many,TRBV12-3/TRBV12-4,TRBJ1-5,NA,TGTGCCAGCAGTTTACAGGAGAATCAGCCCCAGCATTTT,CASSLQENQPQHF
11,many,TRBV11-1,TRBJ1-1,TRBD1,TGTGCCAGCAGATCCACAGGGGTAGCTTTCTTT,CASRSTGVAFF
12,many,TRBV7-9,TRBJ1-3,NA,TGTGCCAGCAGTCTCGTTGGAAACACCATATATTTT,CASSLVGNTIYF
12,medium-sized,TRBV28,TRBJ1-2,NA,TGTGCCAGCAGTGACAGGACTGGGGGCTACACCTTC,CASSDRTGGYTF
16,few,TRBV4-1,TRBJ2-1,TRBD2,TGCGCCAGCAGCCTAGGACTAGCGGTCTCCTACAATGAGCAGTTCTTC,CASSLGLAVSYNEQFF
10,many,TRBV20-1,TRBJ2-1,NA,TGCAGTGCTGTGCTAGGAGAGCAGTTCTTC,CSAVLGEQFF
13,many,TRBV29-1,TRBJ1-5,TRBD1,TGCAGCACCAAGACAGGGGGCAATCAGCCCCAGCATTTT,CSTKTGGNQPQHF
15,few,TRBV30,TRBJ2-5,TRBD1,TGTGCCTGGAAGACCGGGACAGGGTATTTCGAGACCCAGTACTTC,CAWKTGTGYFETQYF
13,many,TRBV10-3,TRBJ2-5,TRBD1,TGTGCCATCAGCCAGACAGGGGAAGAGACCCAGTACTTC,CAISQTGEETQYF
13,many,TRBV7-2,TRBJ2-2,NA,TGTGCCAGCAGCTTTTTGGTCACCGGGGAGCTGTTTTTT,CASSFLVTGELFF
12,few,TRBV30,TRBJ1-3,NA,TGTGCCTGGCGACAGCCAGGAAATACCATATATTTT,CAWRQPGNTIYF
16,many,TRBV5-4,TRBJ2-1,TRBD2,TGTGCCAGCAGCTTGTTTCTAGCGGAATCCTACAATGAGCAGTTCTTC,CASSLFLAESYNEQFF
14,many,TRBV14,TRBJ2-1,NA,TGTGCCAGCAGCCCGGCAACCTCCTACAATGAGCAGTTCTTC,CASSPATSYNEQFF
15,many,TRBV4-3,TRBJ1-2,TRBD1,TGCGCCAGCAGCCAAGAGGGACAGCAAGTCTATGGCTACACCTTC,CASSQEGQQVYGYTF
13,many,TRBV4-1,TRBJ1-2,NA,TGCGCCAGCAGCCAACGGGGAGGCTATGGCTACACCTTC,CASSQRGGYGYTF
15,few,TRBV7-9,TRBJ2-7,TRBD2,TGTGCCAGCAGCTCGCGAGCGGGGGGTGTCTACGAGCAGTACTTC,CASSSRAGGVYEQYF
15,many,TRBV5-1,TRBJ1-1,NA,TGCGCCAGCAGCTTGGATCTCTCAGGGGTGGCTGAAGCTTTCTTT,CASSLDLSGVAEAFF